The 13 T cell receptor beta chains given below trace back to one sample, sequenced in a study of blood T cells in healthy people across ages. Primed by a sample-barcoded 5' primer and a J-beta primer mix, a second PCR proceeded for about 7 to 11 cycles. TCRdb called the 5' RACE reads again in MiXCR, with one record for every CDR3 protein. The table shows around 850,000 distinct CDR3 sequences, with about 34% occurring only once. Material: blood. The source is a man aged 18 to 35 in good health.

The chain employs TRBV20-1 and TRBJ1-4; 10 bases match TRBD1. The germline CDR1 and CDR2 sequences are DFQATT and SNEGSKA (reference sequence). The trim removed 6 bases at V and 6 bases at J, leaving 10 bases unmatched. The CDR3 is 15 residues long. The CDR3 region has the DNA TGCAGTGCAGCTCGGACAGGGGGTGGATATGAAAAACTGTTTTTT. Protein sequence: CSAARTGGGYEKLFF.

This clonotype was seen only a few times. The chain is built from TRBV28 and TRBJ2-3; TRBD1 aligns across 7 bases. This CDR3 spans 13 amino acids. Losses at the gene ends were 10 bases for V and 3 bases for J; bases not matched to a gene: 7. Germline V gene data show CDR1 as MDHEN and CDR2 as SYDVKM. The CDR3: CAILARGTDTQYF. The CDR3 DNA sequence: TGTGCCATCTTAGCCAGGGGGACAGATACGCAGTATTTT.

This chain connects TRBV30 to TRBJ1-2; D possibly corresponds to TRBD1 (5 bases). The V end was cut by 5 bases, the J end by 5 bases, with 18 bases between. Germline loops: CDR1 GTSNPN, CDR2 SVGIG (reference sequence). This CDR3 contains 14 residues. The CDR3 coding sequence is TGTGCCTGGTGTACTCCGGGGCTGAGTTATGGCTACACCTTC. It is translated as CAWCTPGLSYGYTF.

This rearrangement joins TRBV7-3 to TRBJ2-2, with D unclear. CDR1 is SGHTA, CDR2 FQGTGA, per germline. Trimming removed 2 bases at V and 7 bases at J, with 11 bases between. This CDR3 has 14 amino acids. CDR3 amino acids: CASSLDAEYGELFF. The CDR3 DNA reads TGTGCCAGCAGCTTAGACGCGGAGTACGGGGAGCTGTTTTTT.

The CDR3 is CASSLAANPNEQYF. Here the CDR3 DNA reads TGCGCCAGCAGCTTGGCAGCAAATCCCAATGAGCAGTACTTC. This sequence joins TRBV5-1 and TRBJ2-7; D is unclear. Trimming left V 0 bases short and J 7 bases short, with 14 bases between. CDR1 is SGHRS, CDR2 YFSETQ, per germline. The CDR3 sequence is 14 residues long.

This chain links TRBV12-3 or TRBV12-4 with TRBJ2-7; D gene uncertain. With the DNA end fitting TRBJ2-5 better, the J assignment may be wrong. The CDR3 is made up of 11 amino acids. CDR3 amino acids: CASTRTETQYF. CDR3 coding DNA: TGTGCCAGCACCCGCACAGAGACCCAGTACTTC.

The chain links TRBV7-2 to TRBJ2-3, with D unclear. Germline V CDR1 and CDR2: SGHTA, FQGNSA. This CDR3 is built from 13 residues. Trimming shortened V by 8 bases and J by 0 bases, and 9 bases separated the two germline ends. CDR3 sequence: CASQRLSTDTQYF. The CDR3 nucleotides are TGTGCCAGCCAAAGACTGAGCACAGATACGCAGTATTTT. Using reference TRBV7-2 and TRBJ2-3 for the parts outside the CDR3, the full variable domain is GAGVSQSPSNKVTEKGKDVELRCDPISGHTALYWYRQSLGQGLEFLIYFQGNSAPDKSGLPSDRFSAERTGGSVSTLTIQRTQQEDSAVYLCASQRLSTDTQYFGPGTRLTVL.

This clonotype was detected many times. V and J are TRBV20-1 and TRBJ2-7; D remains unclear. The CDR3 runs 13 residues. V lost 0 bases and J lost 0, with 6 bases in between. The germline CDR1 and CDR2 sequences are DFQATT and SNEGSKA (reference sequence). CDR3 loop: CSARDLASYEQYF. Here the CDR3 DNA reads TGCAGTGCTAGAGATTTGGCCTCCTACGAGCAGTACTTC.

The rearrangement links TRBV9 to TRBJ1-1; TRBD1 is a possible D gene (5 bases). Germline CDR1 is SGDLS and CDR2 is YYNGEE. This CDR3 contains 16 residues. With 3 bases removed from V and 1 base from J, the gap between germline ends came to 16 bases. CDR3 sequence: CASSASPRTPNTEAFF. In DNA, the CDR3 is TGTGCCAGCAGCGCCAGCCCCCGGACACCGAACACTGAAGCTTTCTTT.

The genes are TRBV12-3 or TRBV12-4 and TRBJ1-6, with 8 bases that match TRBD1. V shed 4 bases, J shed 6 bases, and the junction held 5 bases outside the gene matches. This CDR3 comprises 15 residues. The CDR3 reads CASSSRDRTNSPLHF. The CDR3, as DNA: TGTGCCAGCAGTTCCAGGGACAGGACTAATTCACCCCTCCACTTT.

This clonotype was counted only a few times. This chain joins TRBV6-5 and TRBJ2-7, with D unclear. Trimming left V 2 bases short and J 2 bases short, with 7 bases between. Germline assignment: CDR1 MNHEY and CDR2 SVGAGI. This CDR3 has 13 amino acids. The DNA of the CDR3 is TGTGCCAGCAGTTACGTACGGACCTACGAGCAGTACTTC. It yields the protein CASSYVRTYEQYF.

This clonotype turned up a few times. The chain combines TRBV29-1 with TRBJ2-7, with D hard to call. Trimming stripped 5 bases from V and 7 bases from J, with 12 bases between. The CDR3 sequence is 11 residues long. CDR1 SQVTM and CDR2 ANQGSEA come from the germline V gene. The CDR3 region is CSVMSPNEQYF. In DNA, the CDR3 is TGCAGCGTTATGTCCCCCAATGAGCAGTACTTC.

J is TRBJ2-3 and V is TRBV5-4, with 12 positions matching TRBD2. The CDR3 length is 15 residues. Germline V gives CDR1 SGHNT, CDR2 YYREEE (reference sequence). The junction had 3 bases not matched to a gene; V was cut back by 2 bases and J by 5 bases. CDR3: CASSFVLAGGDTQYF. The CDR3 DNA sequence: TGTGCCAGCAGCTTTGTACTAGCGGGGGGAGATACGCAGTATTTT.